This TCR beta chain was sequenced in a study of cytomegalovirus exposure and HLA in healthy donors. Study-level results: An analysis done earlier found most TCR beta V segments productive about 90% or about 30% of the time. In a later analysis, HLA-C alleles had the fewest associated TCRs, DRB1 alleles the most. In a later analysis, several top co-occurrence clusters appeared linked to parvovirus B19, influenza, CMV and Epstein-Barr virus.

This clone occurred once. Its antigen remains unknown. J was trimmed by 6 bases and V by 4 bases; bases with no gene match: 8. This CDR3 is 15 amino acids long. The germline V gene has CDR1 SGHRS and CDR2 YFSETQ. The PCR had 60 Vbeta and 13 Jbeta primers. Using immunoSEQ multiplex PCR, the repertoire was profiled, and TCRdb retains in-frame clones only, with some absent. The data contain some 210,000 clones, over 60% of them singletons. This rearrangement joins TRBV5-1 to TRBJ2-1; TRBD1 matches 9 bases. The origin of this receptor is a woman in her thirties in good health and CMV-seropositive. Sequencing used PBMCs. This CDR3 reads CASSGPDRGFNEQFF. The CDR3 DNA reads TGCGCCAGCAGCGGGCCGGACAGGGGATTCAATGAGCAGTTCTTC.